This entry is about one T cell receptor (beta chain). In its sample, this clonotype was seen a few times. No cognate antigen has been identified for it. No much larger clone exists at a distance of one base, and base qualities are not known. PBMCs were isolated by Ficoll-Paque density gradient centrifugation. The data are from a study of T-cell memory formation after mild COVID-19 (dated by TCRdb to the early 2020s). For the study in its entirety: TCR sequence clusters from the two donors were found to be largely donor specific. T-cell clones expanding and contracting after mild COVID-19 in a couple of donors were tracked by longitudinal TCRalpha and TCRbeta repertoire sequencing. The cohort was made up of two young adult volunteers, one female and one male, who were previously healthy.

Measured from the cysteine to the phenylalanine, the CDR3 is 13 residues long. Here the CDR3 DNA is all that survives: 39 bases in frame from base 1. Overall results and qualifications from the work: Only two mild cases were covered by the study, and larger cohorts that include severe cases with pre-infection samples were considered necessary. Clones that contracted from day 15 to 85 showed balanced CD4/CD8 phenotypes, whereas a second wave of clones that expanded from day 15 to 37 leaned towards CD4+. Contracting CD4+ clones were located mainly in the CM and EM memory subsets, whereas CD8+ clones were found to be enriched in EMRA. Some responding clones were detected in pre-infection memory, which suggested that pre-existing cross-reactive memory T cells had joined the SARS-CoV-2 response. Whether the second-wave clones peaking on day 37 were SARS-CoV-2 specific was not confirmed.

The instrument was an Illumina NovaSeq 6000. cDNA libraries for TCRalpha and TCRbeta were prepared by 5'RACE using constant-segment primers, with sample barcodes and unique molecular identifiers added. Trizol reagent was used to extract RNA from every sample. Libraries were amplified in two PCR steps, with a second sample barcode and Illumina TruSeq adapters added in the second step. The libraries were sequenced on an Illumina NovaSeq using 2 x 150 bp paired-end reads. On the study's bioinformatics: With migec v1.2.7, reads were demultiplexed and then collapsed into UMI-guided consensus sequences. Using mixcr v2.1.11, the UMI consensuses were aligned to TRA and TRB V and J templates and assembled into clonotypes. A clonotype was counted as expanded or contracted only if both edgeR and NoisET called the change significant, with noise models trained on biological replicates. For edgeR calls, the thresholds were a false discovery rate-adjusted p below 0.01 and a log2 fold-change of 1. PCA with hierarchical clustering of max-normalized trajectories of the 1000 most abundant clonotypes was used as exploratory dynamics analysis. Separately sequenced CD4+ and CD8+ repertoires were used to assign the CD4 or CD8 phenotype of responding clones. In TCRdb, the public reads were trimmed at Q25 with fastp and aligned with MiXCR, with productive beta chains retained. Every distinct CDR3 protein forms one entry, paired with its most common genes and DNA. In this record, the V and J calls reflect TCRdb's handling and not the investigators' own analysis. In this sample the table shows about 130,000 distinct CDR3 sequences, 5% to 6.5% of which occur a single time. The ten largest clones take up about 2.2% of the sample.

The sequence was obtained from an adult woman who had mild COVID-19 (a few samples of this study predate the infection). The sample titles of this study are shuffled in the database, so cell type and time point are left out; the donor was told from shared clones. Sequencing was done on a sample of PBMCs or a T cell subset sorted from them (not recorded which). The rearrangement joined TRBV21-1 to TRBJ2-2; the listed D gene, TRBD2, was not tested against the DNA. TRBV21-1 corresponds to a pseudogene. In nucleotide form, the sequence is TGTGCCCTGGGGCTAGCGGCTACCGGGGAGCTGTTTTTT. Translated, this is CALGLAATGELFF.